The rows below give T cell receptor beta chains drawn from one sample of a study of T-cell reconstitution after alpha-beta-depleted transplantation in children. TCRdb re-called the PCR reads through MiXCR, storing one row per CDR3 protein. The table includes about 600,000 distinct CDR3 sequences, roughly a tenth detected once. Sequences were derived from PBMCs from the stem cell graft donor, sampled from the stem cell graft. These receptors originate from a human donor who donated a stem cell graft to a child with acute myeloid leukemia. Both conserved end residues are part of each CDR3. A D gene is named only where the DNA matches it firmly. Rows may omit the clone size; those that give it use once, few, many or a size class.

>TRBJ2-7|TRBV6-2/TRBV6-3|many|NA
CASSSISYEQYF
TGTGCCAGCAGCTCGATTAGCTACGAGCAGTACTTC
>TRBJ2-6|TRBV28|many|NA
CASSPGQSGANVLTF
TGTGCCAGCAGTCCCGGACAGTCTGGGGCCAACGTCCTGACTTTC
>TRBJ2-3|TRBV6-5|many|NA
CASSYSSGVSTDTQYF
TGTGCCAGCAGTTACTCAAGCGGAGTGAGCACAGATACGCAGTATTTT
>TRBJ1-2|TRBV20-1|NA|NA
CSARSPLRGAANYGYTF
TGCAGTGCTAGAAGCCCCCTCCGGGGGGCGGCTAACTATGGCTACACCTTC
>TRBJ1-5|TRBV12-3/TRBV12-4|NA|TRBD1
CASSPRGDRGNQPQHF
TGTGCCAGCAGTCCCCGAGGGGACAGGGGCAATCAGCCCCAGCATTTT
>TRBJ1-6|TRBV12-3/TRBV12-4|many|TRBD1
CASSFGTVLSPLHF
TGTGCCAGCAGTTTTGGGACAGTGCTATCACCCCTCCACTTT
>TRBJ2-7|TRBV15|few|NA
CATSRAGTGLEQYF
TGTGCCACCAGCAGAGCTGGCACAGGGCTCGAGCAGTACTTC
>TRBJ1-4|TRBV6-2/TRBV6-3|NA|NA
CASSTTTGQLEKLFF
TGTGCCAGCAGCACAACCACGGGACAATTAGAAAAACTGTTTTTT
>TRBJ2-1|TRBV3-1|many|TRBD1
CASSHLRDRVYNEQFF
TGTGCCAGCAGCCACCTCCGCGACAGGGTTTACAATGAGCAGTTCTTC
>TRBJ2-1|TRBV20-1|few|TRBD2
CSASETSGNEQFF
TGCAGTGCTAGTGAGACTAGCGGGAATGAGCAGTTCTTC
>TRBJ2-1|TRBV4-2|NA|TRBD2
CASSQGLAEVYNEQFF
TGTGCCAGCAGCCAAGGGCTAGCGGAGGTCTACAATGAGCAGTTCTTC
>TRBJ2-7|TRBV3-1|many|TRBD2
CASSLSGRALIF
TGTGCCAGCAGCCTTAGCGGGAGGGCCTTGATCTTC
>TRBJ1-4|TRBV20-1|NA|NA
CSARDPSGEKLFF
TGCAGTGCTAGAGACCCAAGTGGTGAAAAACTGTTTTTT
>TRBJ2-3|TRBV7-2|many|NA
CASSQTGPDTQYF
TGTGCCAGCAGCCAAACCGGTCCGGATACGCAGTATTTT
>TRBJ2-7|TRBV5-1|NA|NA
CASSFQSEQYF
TGCGCCAGCAGCTTCCAGTCGGAGCAGTACTTC
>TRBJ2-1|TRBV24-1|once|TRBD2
CATSDVTSGRVNEQFF
TGTGCCACCAGTGATGTGACTAGCGGGAGGGTCAATGAGCAGTTCTTC
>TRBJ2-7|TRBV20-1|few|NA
CSARGFQGASEQYF
TGCAGTGCTAGGGGGTTTCAAGGGGCTAGCGAGCAGTACTTC
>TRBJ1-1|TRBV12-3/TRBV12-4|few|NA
CASSAYPGESFF
TGTGCCAGCAGTGCTTACCCGGGGGAGTCTTTCTTT
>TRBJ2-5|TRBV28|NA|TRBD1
CASRGDRQETQYF
TGTGCCAGCAGAGGGGACAGACAAGAGACCCAGTACTTC